This entry is about one TCR beta chain. The antigen is not known. Data came from immunoSEQ multiplex PCR; TCRdb stores just in-frame clones and leaves some out. Here the sample spans about 2.4 million clones, 93% being singletons. Trimming stripped 6 bases from V and 4 bases from J, with 20 bases between. Looked up from germline, CDR1 is LNHNV and CDR2 is YYDKDF (reference sequence). The CDR3 loop spans 16 amino acids. This sample was included in a study of shared clonotypes between healthy human individuals. General study points: A handful of donors shared roughly 5% of their naive CD4 clonotypes.

This clonotype was obtained from a man between 18 and 35 years old in good health. Some clones in this sample may be carry-over from other donors' samples. This chain connects TRBV15 to TRBJ2-3; no reliable D call. Input material: naive CD4+ T cells from PBMCs. Subset denoted: CD45RA+ positively selected. The DNA for the CDR3 is TGTGCCACCAGTCCCGGCGGCTCCTCACGGGCAGATACGCAGTATTTT. The encoded protein is CATSPGGSSRADTQYF.